This T cell receptor (beta chain) was sequenced during a study of early T cells in non-severe SARS-CoV-2 infection. Across the whole study: Sequencing used unsorted whole-blood bulk RNA, so chains lack pairing.

The library protocol tagged individual cDNA molecules with unique molecular identifiers. MiXCR, run by TCRdb on the 5' RACE reads, gives a single entry per CDR3 protein. The sample includes under 100,000 distinct CDR3 sequences, around 10% of them seen just once. The study's findings and limits: In VDJdb matching, anti-spike CD8 responses were favored while private and CD4 specificities went missing.

With regard to this clonotype: Antigen unknown.

The CDR3 loop spans 15 amino acids. Looked up from germline, CDR1 is MNHEY and CDR2 is SVGAGI. V trimming: 6 bases; J trimming: 1 base; junction bases outside the gene matches: 7. Sample: whole blood. This chain joins TRBV6-5 and TRBJ2-7; 9 nucleotides match TRBD1. The clonotype was recovered from an adult who was a healthcare worker with PCR-confirmed SARS-CoV-2 infection or an uninfected control (not recorded which). CDR3 protein: CASRADRGVSYEQYF. The CDR3 DNA sequence: TGTGCCAGCAGAGCCGACAGGGGGGTTTCCTACGAGCAGTACTTC.